Shown below are 11 T cell receptor beta chains from a single sample sequenced in a study of cytomegalovirus exposure and HLA in healthy donors. Use of 60 Vbeta and 13 Jbeta primers characterized the PCR. Profiled with immunoSEQ multiplex PCR; TCRdb holds only in-frame clones, not every one. The sample holds some 130,000 clones, roughly four fifths seen once. Sequencing used PBMCs. The receptors originated from a woman aged 40 to 50 in good health and CMV-seropositive.

The CDR3 protein is CASSAIQGIIEAFF. CDR3 in DNA: TGTGCCAGCAGTGCGATTCAGGGAATTATTGAAGCTTTCTTT. The chain carries TRBV6-1 and TRBJ1-1; D possibly corresponds to TRBD1 (5 bases). The V end was cut by 4 bases, the J end by 7 bases, with 16 bases between. CDR1 is MNHNS and CDR2 is SASEGT in the germline V gene. The length of the CDR3 is 14 residues.

V gene TRBV7-3 combines with J gene TRBJ2-7; 8 bases fit TRBD2. This CDR3 has 16 residues. Germline CDR1 SGHTA, CDR2 FQGTGA. V trimming: 2 bases; J trimming: 5 bases; junction bases outside the gene matches: 11. The CDR3 nucleotides read TGTGCCAGCAGCTTAGTGTCGGGAGGGCCTTTCCACGAGCAGTACTTC. Its protein product is CASSLVSGGPFHEQYF.

The chain employs TRBV19 and TRBJ2-2, with D maybe TRBD1 (5 bases). Germline values: CDR1 LNHDA, CDR2 SQIVND (reference sequence). The V gene lost 3 bases and the J gene lost 0 bases, with 11 bases spanning the gap. CDR3 length: 16 residues. The CDR3 bases are TGTGCCAGTAGTATTGTCGACAGCTCGAACACCGGGGAGCTGTTTTTT. Its protein product is CASSIVDSSNTGELFF.

This CDR3 is CASSLGGLAVTGELFF. CDR3 nucleotide sequence: TGTGCCAGCAGCTTGGGGGGACTAGCCGTCACCGGGGAGCTGTTTTTT. This chain links TRBV5-4 with TRBJ2-2; 9 bases align to TRBD2. The CDR3 is made up of 16 amino acids. Per the germline V gene, CDR1 is SGHNT and CDR2 is YYREEE (reference sequence). V lost 0 bases to trimming and J lost 4 bases; unmatched junction nucleotides: 4. The whole variable domain, filled in from reference TRBV5-4 and TRBJ2-2, reads ETGVTQSPTHLIKTRGQQVTLRCSSQSGHNTVSWYQQALGQGPQFIFQYYREEENGRGNFPPRFSGLQFPNYSSELNVNALELDDSALYLCASSLGGLAVTGELFFGEGSRLTVL.

The V call is TRBV27, the J call TRBJ2-5, with 7 positions matching TRBD1. Matching the DNA end better, TRBJ2-7 makes the J call doubtful. This CDR3 comprises 13 residues. Germline CDR1 is MNHEY and CDR2 is SMNVEV (reference sequence). CDR3: CASSRRGNYEQYF. DNA of the CDR3: TGTGCCAGCAGTCGCAGGGGGAACTACGAGCAGTACTTC.

V usage is TRBV7-2 and J usage is TRBJ1-5; TRBD1 agrees at 7 bases. CDR1 is SGHTA and CDR2 is FQGNSA in the germline V gene. V lost 5 bases, J lost 5 bases, and 3 bases stayed unmatched. CDR3 length equals 13 residues. CDR3 loop: CASSGDSYQPQHF. The CDR3, as DNA: TGTGCCAGCAGCGGGGACAGTTATCAGCCCCAGCATTTT.

The V gene is TRBV7-9, the J gene TRBJ1-4; TRBD1 is a possible D gene (5 bases). The CDR3 extends over 13 amino acids. Between the trimmed V and J ends, which lost 6 bases and 7 bases, there was a span of 12 bases. Germline V gene sequence: CDR1 SEHNR, CDR2 FQNEAQ (reference sequence). The CDR3 region is CASRRGQGEKLFF. The CDR3 DNA sequence: TGTGCCAGCAGAAGGGGCCAGGGTGAAAAACTGTTTTTT.

Regarding this clone: It is likely a read error, because the conserved phenylalanine at the end of the CDR3 is missing. The DNA is left out, because the CDR3 cannot be placed on it with certainty; the CDR3 is given as TCRdb lists it. This chain connects TRBV6-4 to TRBJ2-7; the table names TRBD1, a call not compared with the DNA. The CDR3 is made up of 11 amino acids, end residues included. The germline CDR1 and CDR2 sequences are MRHNA and SNTAGT. The CDR3 region is CASRGVGQSRL.

The CDR3, as DNA: TGTGCCATCAGTGAATCTACCGCTAGCGGGAACACCGGGGAGCTGTTTTTT. It specifies CAISESTASGNTGELFF. This sequence joins TRBV10-3 and TRBJ2-2; 7 bases match TRBD2. V dropped 3 bases and J dropped 1; count of bases not matched to a gene: 8. From germline, CDR1 is ENHRY and CDR2 SYGVKD. CDR3 length equals 17 residues.

This clone has just a few counts. Here the CDR3 DNA reads TGTGCCAGCAGTGGACCCGAACGGGGTCACACTGAAGCTTTCTTT. Its protein is CASSGPERGHTEAFF. The chain uses TRBV6-1 and TRBJ1-1, with D hard to call. Germline loops: CDR1 MNHNS, CDR2 SASEGT. The V end lost 4 bases, the J end lost 3 bases, and 15 bases lay between the germline ends. This CDR3 has 15 amino acids.

The rearrangement links TRBV5-1 to TRBJ2-1; TRBD2 matches 12 bases. CDR3 length: 18 residues. J gave up 9 bases and V 0 bases, and 13 bases lay outside the gene matches. Germline values: CDR1 SGHRS, CDR2 YFSETQ. CDR3 bases: TGCGCCAGCAGCTTGGGACCGGGACTAGCGGGCCTGCAGCCTGAGCAGTTCTTC. Protein sequence: CASSLGPGLAGLQPEQFF.